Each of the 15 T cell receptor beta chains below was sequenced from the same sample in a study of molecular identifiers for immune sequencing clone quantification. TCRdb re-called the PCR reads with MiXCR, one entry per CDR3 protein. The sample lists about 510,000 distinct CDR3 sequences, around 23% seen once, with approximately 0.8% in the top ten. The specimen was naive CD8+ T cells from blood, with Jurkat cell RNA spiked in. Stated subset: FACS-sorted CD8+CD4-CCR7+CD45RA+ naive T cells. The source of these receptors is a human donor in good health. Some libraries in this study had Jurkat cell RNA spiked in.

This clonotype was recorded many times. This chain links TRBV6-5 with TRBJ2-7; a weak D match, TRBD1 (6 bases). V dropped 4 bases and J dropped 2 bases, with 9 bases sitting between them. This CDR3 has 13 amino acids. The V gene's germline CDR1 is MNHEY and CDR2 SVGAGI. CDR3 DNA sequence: TGTGCCAGCAGTTGGGACATAGCCTACGAGCAGTACTTC. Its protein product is CASSWDIAYEQYF.

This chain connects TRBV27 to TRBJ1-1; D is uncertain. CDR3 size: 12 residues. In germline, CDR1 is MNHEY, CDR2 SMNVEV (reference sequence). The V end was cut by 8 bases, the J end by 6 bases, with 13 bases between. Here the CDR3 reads CASGRLEAEAFF. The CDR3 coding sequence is TGTGCCAGCGGCCGCCTAGAGGCTGAAGCTTTCTTT.

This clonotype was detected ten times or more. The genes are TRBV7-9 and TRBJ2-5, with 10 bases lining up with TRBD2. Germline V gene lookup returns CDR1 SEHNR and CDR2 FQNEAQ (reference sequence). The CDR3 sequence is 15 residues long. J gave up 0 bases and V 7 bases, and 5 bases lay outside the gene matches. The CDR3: CASNLLAGNQETQYF. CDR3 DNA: TGTGCCAGCAACCTACTAGCGGGGAACCAAGAGACCCAGTACTTC.

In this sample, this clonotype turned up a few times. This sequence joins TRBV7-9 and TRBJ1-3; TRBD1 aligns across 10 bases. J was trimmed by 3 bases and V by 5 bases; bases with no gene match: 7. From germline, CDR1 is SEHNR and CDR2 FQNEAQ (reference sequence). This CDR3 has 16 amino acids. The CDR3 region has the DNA TGTGCCAGCAGCCTCCTAGGGACAGGGGTTGGAAACACCATATATTTT. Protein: CASSLLGTGVGNTIYF.

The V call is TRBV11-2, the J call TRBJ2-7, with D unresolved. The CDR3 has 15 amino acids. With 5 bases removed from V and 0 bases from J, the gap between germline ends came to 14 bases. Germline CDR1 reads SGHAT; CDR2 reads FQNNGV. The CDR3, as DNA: TGTGCCAGCAGCGGTATAGGTTATAGCTCCTACGAGCAGTACTTC. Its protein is CASSGIGYSSYEQYF.

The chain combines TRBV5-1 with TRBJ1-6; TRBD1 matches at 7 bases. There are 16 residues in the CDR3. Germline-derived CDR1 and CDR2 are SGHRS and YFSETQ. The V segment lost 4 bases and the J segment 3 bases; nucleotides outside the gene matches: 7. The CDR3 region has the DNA TGCGCCAGCAGCCCGGCCCGGGACAGCTATAATTCACCCCTCCACTTT. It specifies CASSPARDSYNSPLHF.

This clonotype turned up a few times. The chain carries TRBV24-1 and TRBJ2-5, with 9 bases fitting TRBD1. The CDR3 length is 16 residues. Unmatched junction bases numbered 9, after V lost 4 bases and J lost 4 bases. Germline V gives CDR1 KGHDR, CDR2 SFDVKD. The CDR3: CATSERDREGGETQYF. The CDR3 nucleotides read TGTGCCACCAGTGAGCGGGACAGGGAAGGAGGAGAGACCCAGTACTTC.

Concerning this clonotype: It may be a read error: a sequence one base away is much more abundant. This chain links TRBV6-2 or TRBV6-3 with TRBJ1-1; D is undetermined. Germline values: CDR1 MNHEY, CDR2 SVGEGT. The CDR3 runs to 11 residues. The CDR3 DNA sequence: TGTGCCGGCAGTCGGGTCACTGAAGCTTTCTTT. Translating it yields CAGSRVTEAFF.

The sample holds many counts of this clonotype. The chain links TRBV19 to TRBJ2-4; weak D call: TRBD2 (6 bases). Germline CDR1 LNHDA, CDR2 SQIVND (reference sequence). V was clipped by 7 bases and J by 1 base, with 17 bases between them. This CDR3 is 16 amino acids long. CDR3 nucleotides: TGTGCCAGTATCCCAACCCGGGGAGGCGCCAAAAACATTCAGTACTTC. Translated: CASIPTRGGAKNIQYF.

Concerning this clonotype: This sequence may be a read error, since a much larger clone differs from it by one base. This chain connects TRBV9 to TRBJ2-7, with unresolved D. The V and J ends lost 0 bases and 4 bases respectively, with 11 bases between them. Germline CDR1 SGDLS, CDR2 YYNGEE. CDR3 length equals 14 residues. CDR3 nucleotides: TGTGCCAGCAGCGTAGGGTCCCTGGGTTACGAGCAGTACTTC. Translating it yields CASSVGSLGYEQYF.

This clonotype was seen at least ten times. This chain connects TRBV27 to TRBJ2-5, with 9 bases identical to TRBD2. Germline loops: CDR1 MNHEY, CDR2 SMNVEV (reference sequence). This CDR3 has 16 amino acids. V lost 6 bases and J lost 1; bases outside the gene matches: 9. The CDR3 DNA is TGTGCCAGCAGCGACGTCCTAGCGGGGTCCCAAGAGACCCAGTACTTC. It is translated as CASSDVLAGSQETQYF.

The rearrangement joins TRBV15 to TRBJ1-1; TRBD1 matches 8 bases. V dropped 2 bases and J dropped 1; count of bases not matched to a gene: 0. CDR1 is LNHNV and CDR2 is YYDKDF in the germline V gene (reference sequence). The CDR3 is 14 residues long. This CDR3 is CATSRQGANTEAFF. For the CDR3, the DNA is TGTGCCACCAGCAGACAGGGGGCGAACACTGAAGCTTTCTTT.

CDR3 bases: TGTGCCTGGAGTTCCCCGGGGACTGGGTATGGCTACACCTTC. The encoded protein is CAWSSPGTGYGYTF. The chain carries TRBV30 and TRBJ1-2, with D perhaps matching TRBD1 (5 bases). CDR3 length: 14 amino acids. The germline gives CDR1 GTSNPN, CDR2 SVGIG (reference sequence). V shed 2 bases and J shed 5 bases, with 15 bases lying between them. The full variable domain, completed using reference TRBV30 and TRBJ1-2, is SQTIHQWPATLVQPVGSPLSLECTVEGTSNPNLYWYRQAAGRGLQLLFYSVGIGQISSEVPQNLSASRPQDRQFILSSKKLLLSDSGFYLCAWSSPGTGYGYTFGSGTRLTVV.

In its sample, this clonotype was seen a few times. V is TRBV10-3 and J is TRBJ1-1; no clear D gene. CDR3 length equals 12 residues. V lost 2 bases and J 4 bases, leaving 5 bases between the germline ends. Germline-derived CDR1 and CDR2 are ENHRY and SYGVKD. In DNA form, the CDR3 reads TGTGCCATCAGTGAGGCGGGCACTGAAGCTTTCTTT. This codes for CAISEAGTEAFF.

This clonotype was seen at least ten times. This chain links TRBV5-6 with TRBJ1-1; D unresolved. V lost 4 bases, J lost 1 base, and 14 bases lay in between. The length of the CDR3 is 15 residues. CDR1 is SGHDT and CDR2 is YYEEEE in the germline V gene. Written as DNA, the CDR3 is TGTGCCAGCAGCCCGCCCACGTTGAAGAACACTGAAGCTTTCTTT. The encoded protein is CASSPPTLKNTEAFF.